Here is one T cell receptor (beta chain) with its context. Its antigen has not been determined. No qualities accompany the bases; no much larger clone lies one base away. This entry comes from a study of cytomegalovirus exposure and HLA in healthy donors (dated by TCRdb to the late 2010s). For the study in its entirety: According to an earlier analysis of a few hundred of the donors, 200 million or so T cells yielded 95 million to 140 million unique TCR beta sequences and around 300 Gb of sequence data. Of the 300 to 450 genotyped donors, 80% to 90% were placed in the genetic ancestry cluster associated with self-reported Caucasian donors. In a later genetic analysis, genome-wide SNP genotypes for about 55% of the roughly 670 donors were used, and that subset was treated as a discovery cohort. In a later analysis, previously published TCR beta repertoires from several hundred donors were re-analyzed and high-resolution HLA genotyping was added so that TCR occurrence patterns could be studied. On average, around 240,000 unique TCR beta nucleotide sequences were sequenced per donor among roughly 430 genotyped donors of the cohort, with roughly 18% of those sequences being non-productive. Donor age, sex, ethnicity and CMV serostatus were compiled together with the repertoire data. An early release that covered roughly 600 HLA-typed donors contained 300 to 350 gigabases of sequencing data and 65 million to 100 million unique TCR sequences. All discovery cohort repertoires had been generated on a single sequencing platform. The study profiled the T cell repertoires of fewer than 850 subjects by immunosequencing and related them to cytomegalovirus serostatus. In an earlier analysis of about 590 of the donors, high-throughput TCR beta sequencing was used to judge whether each TCR beta V gene segment behaved as functional or pseudogenic. Rather than drawing on any new phenotypic data, the later analysis identified candidate immune exposures from TCR beta sequences and the way those sequences occurred across donors. The study was designed to test whether signatures of past pathogen exposure could be identified by cataloging public T cell receptors. Typing coverage varied by locus: roughly 629-640 donors for A, B, C, DRB1 and DQB1; around 560 for DQA1; over 600 for DPA1; under 490 for DPB1. Roughly five DR-DQ haplotypes were handled as single units for association and clustering, since linkage in the cohort was strong. HLA typing covered class I and class II loci at four-digit resolution. The study combined high-throughput TCR immunosequencing, statistical association of individual TCRs with disease status, and machine learning to predict cytomegalovirus infection status. In addition to the first cohort of several hundred subjects, a separate validation cohort of under 150 different subjects was used.

The cohort comprised 670 or so healthy bone marrow donors. Cohort members were all nominally healthy when sampled, although unrecorded immune exposures were likely present. The donor was CMV seropositive and was included in the group of 250 to 350 seropositive cohort members. A peripheral blood sample was provided by each donor, and peripheral blood mononuclear cells were used for TCR beta sequencing. The Qiagen DNeasy Blood Extraction Kit was used to extract genomic DNA from the blood cell samples. Library preparation employed the immunoSEQ multiplex PCR assay. For the multiplex PCR, a mixture combining 60 forward primers for TCR Vbeta segments and 13 reverse primers for TCR Jbeta segments was used. The CDR3 region of rearranged TCR beta genes was amplified from genomic DNA by a multiplex PCR assay. The amplified TCR beta libraries were sequenced on the Illumina HiSeq System as 87-base-pair reads. From the authors' description of their analysis: A later analysis tallied some 79 million unique TCR beta chains across the 666 repertoires, and about 10 million of those chains were shared by two or more donors. A nearest-neighbor algorithm error-corrected the raw reads and collapsed the reads into unique sequences, merging closely related sequences to remove PCR and sequencing errors. V, D and J gene segments were assigned by aligning CDR3 sequences to IMGT reference sequences. Each retained sequence needed at least a six-nucleotide match to both a V gene segment and a J gene segment. Rearrangements were called productive when the CDR3 lacked stop codons and stayed in frame with V and J; all others were non-productive. CDR3 was defined by IMGT convention, running from the second conserved V-encoded cysteine to the conserved J-encoded phenylalanine. The earlier analysis of fewer than 700 of the donors excluded sequences that lacked an unambiguous match to a single V gene segment. In an earlier analysis of roughly 500 of the donors, V segments were called functional above 56.7% productive rearrangements and were called segregating when the between-donor standard deviation exceeded 5%. A statistical classification framework was developed to diagnose cytomegalovirus status using the catalog of TCR beta chain sequences. In a later analysis, TCR nucleotide sequences were compared against IMGT/GENE-DB human TR gene sequences so that V and J genes could be assigned. In a later analysis, CDR3 sequences and most-parsimonious VDJ recombination scenarios were assigned using the TCRdist pipeline. A later analysis defined each TCR beta chain by its CDR3 amino acid sequence plus V-gene family, and excluded reads lacking a unique V-gene family. To address suspected cross-contamination and a sequencing artifact, a later analysis removed several hundred highly shared, low-generation-probability nucleotide sequences. In a later analysis, a clonal expansion index was calculated for each public chain from normalized within-repertoire ranks of inferred template counts. A later analysis computed generation probabilities with a VDJ recombination model fitted to out-of-frame rearrangements, and checked the results against IGoR. A later analysis scored TCR-TCR, TCR-HLA and TCR-CMV co-occurrence with hypergeometric tests, applying a repertoire-size bias correction to TCR pairs. In a later analysis, false discovery rates were estimated by permuting HLA or CMV assignments 20 times. A later analysis grouped co-occurring TCRs with DBSCAN, adding TCRdist sequence similarity when clustering within HLA-allele-positive subsets. For co-occurrence clustering, repertoires with fewer than 30,000 or more than 120,000 public chains were excluded, along with five or six repertoires with anomalous nucleotide sharing. TCRdb re-hosts the immuneACCESS table, in-frame sequences only. Its copies lack some clones; in the studies checked, an unresolved V gene accounts for under half of them, and the cause for the rest is not known. V, J and clone size reflect that table, while D and trimming were determined from the DNA. This sample lists 60,000 to 85,000 clones; about 79% were detected once. The top ten clonotypes cover approximately 20% of the sample.

Results and caveats for the whole study, not just this receptor: Because HLA typing was unavailable for some donors at each locus, only the typed subset was used in association tests. Presence/absence analyses assumed roughly uniform sequencing depth across donors, an assumption that may not hold. Most CMV-associated TCR beta chains appeared to be HLA-restricted in a later analysis, and the HLA associations seemed to be driven largely by CMV exposure. Fewer than 20 rarely observed V segments, including chromosome 9 orphons, were excluded from the earlier analysis of about 500 of the donors because counts were too low. A few of the identified cytomegalovirus-associated TCR beta chains were confirmed in vitro to be specific for cytomegalovirus antigens. Correlated functional status among segregating V segments might be attributable to linkage disequilibrium, but an unknown experimental factor could not be ruled out. Strong co-occurrence of HLA alleles, especially DR and DQ, made assigning TCR associations to individual alleles difficult. The only immune exposure information available for the cohort was CMV serostatus. Specific HLA alleles were associated with around 18,000 TCR beta sequences at a false discovery rate of 0.05 in a later analysis. A further reported finding was that TCR beta sequences accurately predicted the HLA-A and HLA-B alleles for most subjects in the first cohort. A cluster of highly shared sequence variants was judged likely to represent a technical artifact of the sequencing pipeline. Some IMGT-functional V segments, including TRBV6-2 and TRBV6-3, could not be distinguished by the 87-base-pair reads and were therefore excluded. The classifier was reported to diagnose cytomegalovirus status with high specificity and sensitivity in both the original cohort and the validation cohort. In a later analysis, the rate of TCR association differed among HLA loci, with DRB1 alleles having the most associated TCRs and HLA-C alleles having the fewest. The authors suggested that the approach could potentially be generalized to other disease states and immunological phenotypes. Compared with equally common non-associated chains, HLA-associated TCR beta chains in a later analysis were more clonally expanded and had lower generation probabilities. A later genetic analysis reported fewer N-insertions in productive TCRs among donors in an Asian-associated ancestry cluster than the roughly 700-donor mean. In an earlier analysis of some 500 of the donors, most TCR beta V segments appeared in productive rearrangements about 87% or about 30% of the time, broadly matching IMGT annotations. In this cohort, only TCR beta chains were sequenced, and detectable features were limited by the absence of alpha or paired-chain data. Most TCR sequences were seen in very few donors, while some public TCRs were found in many individuals. An association between a missense DCLRE1C variant and V-gene and J-gene trimming of TCR beta chains was found in a later genetic analysis and replicated in an independent cohort. A total of 150 to 200 TCR beta chains were listed by the study as associated with cytomegalovirus. According to a later analysis, parvovirus B19, influenza, CMV and Epstein-Barr virus appeared linked to several top co-occurrence clusters.

The CDR3 spans 17 residues, from the cysteine through the phenylalanine. The CDR3 DNA has 51 bases and is translated from base 1. CDR1 and CDR2 are read off the germline V gene as SGHAT and FQNNGV. V lost 1 base and J lost 4 bases; the stretch between them is 16 bases long. The sequencing input was PBMCs. The receptor comes from a man aged 70 or older in good health and CMV-seropositive. The chain was built from TRBV11-2 and TRBJ1-4; a tentative D match to TRBD1 spans 5 bases. The nucleotides are TGTGCCAGCAGCTTAGCTAGGTCGGGACTTTTTAATGAAAAACTGTTTTTT. This encodes CASSLARSGLFNEKLFF.